Listed here are 12 T cell receptor beta chains from one sample, sequenced in a study of blood T cell repertoires in COVID-19. Sequenced by immunoSEQ multiplex PCR; TCRdb stores in-frame clones only, minus some. The sample yields over 80,000 clones, roughly 90% seen once. Material: peripheral blood. The source of these receptors is an older man with acute or convalescent COVID-19.

V and J are TRBV28 and TRBJ2-2, with 9 bases identical to TRBD1. This CDR3 is built from 17 residues. Germline V lookup: CDR1 MDHEN, CDR2 SYDVKM. The junction had 14 bases not matched to a gene; V was cut back by 7 bases and J by 5 bases. This CDR3 reads CASKPTPGQGSTGELFF. The CDR3 DNA reads TGTGCCAGCAAGCCTACGCCGGGACAGGGATCAACCGGGGAGCTGTTTTTT. Full variable domain (remainder filled in from reference TRBV28 and TRBJ2-2): DVKVTQSSRYLVKRTGEKVFLECVQDMDHENMFWYRQDPGLGLRLIYFSYDVKMKEKGDIPEGYSVSREKKERFSLILESASTNQTSMYLCASKPTPGQGSTGELFFGEGSRLTVL.

CDR3 DNA sequence: TGTGCCAGCAGTCAGGACAGTGTTCGCTATAATTCACCCCTCCACTTT. Protein product: CASSQDSVRYNSPLHF. This chain links TRBV2 with TRBJ1-6; the D gene is possibly TRBD1 (6 bases). Trimming took off 5 bases at V and 3 bases at J, with 14 bases between the two ends. The germline V gene encodes CDR1 SNHLY and CDR2 FYNNEI. The CDR3 spans 16 residues.

This chain uses TRBV6-6 with TRBJ2-4, with 8 nucleotides matching TRBD1. Germline V lookup: CDR1 MNHNY, CDR2 SVGAGI (reference sequence). The CDR3 has 18 residues. V lost 5 bases to trimming and J lost 4 bases; unmatched junction nucleotides: 16. The CDR3 DNA reads as TGTGCCAGCAGTCCGAGGGCCACAGGGGGAGGCCTAAAAAACATTCAGTACTTC. This translates into CASSPRATGGGLKNIQYF.

The V call is TRBV11-3, the J call TRBJ2-1, with 7 positions matching TRBD2. The V and J ends lost 1 base and 5 bases, in that order; junction bases with no gene match: 5. This CDR3 is 15 amino acids long. The V gene's germline CDR1 is SGHNT and CDR2 YENEEA. The CDR3 here is CASSLGAGKHNEQFF. The CDR3 region has the DNA TGTGCCAGCAGCTTAGGAGCGGGAAAGCACAATGAGCAGTTCTTC. Based on the CDR3 plus reference TRBV11-3 and TRBJ2-1, the full variable domain is EAGVVQSPRYKIIEKKQPVAFWCNPISGHNTLYWYLQNLGQGPELLIRYENEEAVDDSQLPKDRFSAERLKGVDSTLKIQPAELGDSAVYLCASSLGAGKHNEQFFGPGTRLTVL.

The CDR3 loop reads CAMVTGLDEQFF. CDR3 sequence (DNA): TGTGCCATGGTAACAGGGTTAGATGAGCAGTTCTTC. The rearrangement links TRBV10-3 to TRBJ2-1, with D maybe TRBD1 (6 bases). CDR1 ENHRY and CDR2 SYGVKD come from the germline V gene. V lost 9 bases and J 8 bases, leaving 14 bases between the germline ends. This CDR3 comprises 12 residues.

J is TRBJ2-1 and V is TRBV6-5, with TRBD2 matching over 7 bases. V lost 6 bases, J lost 4 bases, and 3 bases stayed unmatched. This CDR3 is built from 13 residues. Germline V lookup: CDR1 MNHEY, CDR2 SVGAGI. The CDR3 DNA is TGTGCCAGCAGCTCAGCGGGGTACAATGAGCAGTTCTTC. Translated: CASSSAGYNEQFF.

The chain employs TRBV10-3 and TRBJ2-2; TRBD1 aligns across 9 bases. J lost 6 bases, V lost 5 bases, and 4 bases had no gene match. Per germline, CDR1 ENHRY and CDR2 SYGVKD. The CDR3 spans 14 residues. The CDR3 here is CAISPTGGAGELFF. The CDR3 coding sequence is TGTGCCATCAGTCCGACAGGGGGGGCCGGGGAGCTGTTTTTT.

V is TRBV19 and J is TRBJ2-1, with a tentative D call TRBD2 (6 bases). The V gene's germline CDR1 is LNHDA and CDR2 SQIVND (reference sequence). This CDR3 spans 14 amino acids. The germline V and J ends were trimmed by 3 bases and 6 bases, with 12 bases remaining between them. The CDR3 DNA is TGTGCCAGTAGTATTAGCGGACTTGGCAATGAGCAGTTCTTC. Its translation is CASSISGLGNEQFF.

This clone was seen a single time. The rearrangement links TRBV7-3 to TRBJ2-1, with 7 bases identical to TRBD2. Germline V gene lookup returns CDR1 SGHTA and CDR2 FQGTGA. The CDR3 contains 12 residues. V lost 5 bases to trimming and J lost 10 bases; unmatched junction nucleotides: 5. CDR3 bases: TGTGCCAGCAGCCCCCTGGGAGGGGAGCAGTTCTTC. Amino acid sequence: CASSPLGGEQFF.

The chain recombines TRBV25-1 with TRBJ2-6, with a weak D call TRBD1 (6 bases). This CDR3 contains 16 residues. Germline-derived CDR1 and CDR2 are MGHDK and SYGVNS. With 0 bases removed from V and 4 bases from J, the gap between germline ends came to 10 bases. Here the CDR3 DNA reads TGTGCCAGCAGTGAATATGACAGGAGGGGGGCCAACGTCCTGACTTTC. Its protein product is CASSEYDRRGANVLTF.

The gene calls are TRBV18 and TRBJ2-7, with TRBD2 identical over 9 bases. Germline trimming cut 6 bases from V and 2 bases from J; bases unmatched to any gene: 8. CDR1 is KGHSH and CDR2 is LQKENI in the germline V gene. The length of the CDR3 is 15 residues. The CDR3 protein is CASSLKREVTYEQYF. CDR3 bases: TGTGCCAGCTCGTTAAAGCGGGAGGTTACCTACGAGCAGTACTTC.

The rearrangement links TRBV27 to TRBJ2-7; 8 bases map to TRBD1. The CDR3 consists of 15 residues. Trimming at V came to 4 bases and at J to 6 bases, leaving 11 bases not matched to a gene. Germline CDR1 MNHEY, CDR2 SMNVEV (reference sequence). The CDR3 loop reads CASSSRTGRLSEQYF. The CDR3 bases are TGTGCCAGCAGTTCAAGGACAGGGCGTCTATCCGAGCAGTACTTC.